The rows below give T cell receptor beta chains drawn from one sample of a study of circulating and synovial CD4+ cells in juvenile arthritis. The data were produced by immunoSEQ multiplex PCR, yet TCRdb's version contains in-frame clones alone and is incomplete. The sample comprises about 14,000 clones, over 80% of which are singletons, and approximately 3.3% rests with the top ten. Sequenced: CD4+ T cells from synovial fluid. The source of these receptors is a human patient with juvenile idiopathic arthritis. Some clones in this sample may be carry-over from other donors' samples. The CDR3 runs from the conserved cysteine through the conserved F or W. Each record gives: D gene, clone size, V gene, J gene, CDR3 protein, CDR3 DNA. The D gene is left open where the match is weak. Some rows mark clone size as missing; the rest say once, few, many or name a class of expanded clone.

.	.	TRBV5-4	TRBJ1-6	CASSSGRENSPLHF	TGTGCCAGCAGCTCGGGACGGGAGAATTCACCCCTCCACTTT
TRBD1	.	TRBV4-2	TRBJ1-5	CASSPTGGNQPQHF	TGTGCCAGCAGCCCGACAGGGGGCAATCAGCCCCAGCATTTT
TRBD2	.	TRBV5-1	TRBJ2-2	CASSTGLAGSGELFF	TGCGCCAGCAGCACGGGACTAGCGGGGTCCGGGGAGCTGTTTTTT
.	once	TRBV6-5	TRBJ1-5	CASSLNLNQPQHF	TGTGCCAGCAGTCTAAACCTCAATCAGCCCCAGCATTTT
TRBD2	once	TRBV30	TRBJ2-3	CAWSVLGGRFTDTQYF	TGTGCCTGGAGTGTCTTGGGCGGGAGGTTCACAGATACGCAGTATTTT
TRBD1	.	TRBV5-1	TRBJ1-1	CASSSGQGASEAFF	TGCGCCAGCAGCTCGGGACAGGGGGCTTCTGAAGCTTTCTTT
TRBD1	few	TRBV30	TRBJ1-4	CAWSTTGSNGKLFF	TGTGCCTGGAGTACGACAGGGAGTAACGGAAAACTGTTTTTT
.	.	TRBV7-2	TRBJ1-1	CASSPRTEAFF	TGTGCCAGCAGCCCGAGGACTGAAGCTTTCTTT
TRBD1	.	TRBV4-3	TRBJ2-6	CASSQGDRGGANVLTF	TGCGCCAGCAGCCAAGGTGACAGGGGTGGGGCCAACGTCCTGACTTTC
TRBD2	once	TRBV19	TRBJ2-7	CASSPVGYGRGNYEQYF	TGTGCCAGTAGCCCGGTCGGGTATGGGCGGGGGAACTACGAGCAGTACTTC
.	.	TRBV5-4	TRBJ1-3	CASSFPGDGNTIYF	TGTGCCAGCAGCTTCCCAGGGGATGGAAACACCATATATTTT
.	.	TRBV4-3	TRBJ2-7	CASSQDMGGSYEQYF	TGCGCCAGCAGCCAAGATATGGGGGGTTCCTACGAGCAGTACTTC
TRBD1	.	TRBV6-5	TRBJ1-3	CASSYQGEDTIYF	TGTGCCAGCAGTTACCAGGGGGAGGACACCATATATTTT
.	.	TRBV28	TRBJ1-1	CASSPWGGGDTEAFF	TGTGCCAGCAGCCCCTGGGGGGGTGGGGACACTGAAGCTTTCTTT
.	.	TRBV21-1	TRBJ1-6	CASSSGDSPLHF	TGTGCCAGCAGCAGCGGGGATTCACCCCTCCACTTT
.	.	TRBV5-1	TRBJ1-1	CASSLEGRRAANTEAFF	TGCGCCAGCAGCTTGGAAGGTAGGAGGGCCGCGAACACTGAAGCTTTCTTT
.	.	TRBV10-1	TRBJ2-6	CASSAQGTNVLTF	TGCGCCAGCAGTGCACAGGGTACCAACGTCCTGACTTTC
.	.	TRBV5-4	TRBJ2-1	CASSLDSYNEQFF	TGTGCTAGCAGCTTGGACAGCTACAATGAGCAGTTCTTC
TRBD1	.	TRBV5-1	TRBJ2-3	CASSLGSLGTAFTDTQYF	TGCGCCAGCAGCTTGGGTAGCCTCGGGACAGCTTTCACAGATACGCAGTATTTT
TRBD1	.	TRBV9	TRBJ1-2	CASSATGTGLAPFTYTF	TGTGCCAGCAGCGCTACCGGGACAGGGTTGGCCCCTTTTACCTACACCTTC
TRBD2	.	TRBV7-2	TRBJ2-5	CASSLWGASGQETQYF	TGTGCCAGCAGCCTTTGGGGTGCTAGCGGACAAGAGACCCAGTACTTC